Listed below are T cell receptor beta chains from one sample, sequenced in a study of T cells after yellow fever vaccination. TCRdb re-called the 5' RACE reads through MiXCR, storing one row per CDR3 protein. The table has about 370,000 distinct CDR3 sequences, more than 9% seen once. The material was PBMCs, obtained on the day of the first yellow fever vaccination. Every receptor here comes from a man between 18 and 29 years old who received the YFV17D yellow fever vaccine. Both conserved end residues are part of each CDR3. Each record gives: CDR3 length, D gene, V gene, J gene, clone size, CDR3 protein, CDR3 DNA. The D gene is left open where the match is weak. Size tells how often a clone was seen (once, few, many) or the class of an expanded clone, and some rows leave it out.

>14|.|TRBV6-5|TRBJ1-1|many
CASRRIGTGTEAFF
TGTGCCAGCAGAAGAATTGGGACTGGGACTGAAGCTTTCTTT
>14|.|TRBV5-6|TRBJ2-1|.
CASSSGGAWDEQFF
TGTGCCAGCAGCTCGGGGGGCGCGTGGGATGAGCAGTTCTTC
>14|.|TRBV7-6|TRBJ2-7|.
CASSLVTASYEQYF
TGTGCCAGCAGCTTAGTGACAGCCTCCTACGAGCAGTACTTC
>13|.|TRBV2|TRBJ2-7|few
CASSAGTGYEQYF
TGTGCCAGCAGTGCGGGGACCGGGTACGAGCAGTACTTC
>15|.|TRBV5-1|TRBJ2-2|many
CASSSGTSSTGELFF
TGCGCCAGCAGCTCAGGGACCAGTTCCACCGGGGAGCTGTTTTTT
>13|TRBD2|TRBV12-3/TRBV12-4|TRBJ2-1|few
CASSLRGLAGEFF
TGTGCCAGCAGTTTGCGGGGACTAGCCGGGGAGTTCTTC
>13|.|TRBV20-1|TRBJ1-2|.
CSASSGEFYGYTF
TGCAGTGCTAGTTCGGGCGAATTCTATGGCTACACCTTC
>17|TRBD2|TRBV10-3|TRBJ2-7|.
CAISESERGGRNYEQYF
TGTGCCATCAGTGAGTCGGAACGGGGGGGAAGGAACTACGAGCAGTACTTC
>15|TRBD2|TRBV30|TRBJ2-3|few
CAWSPGLAGTDTQYF
TGTGCCTGGAGTCCGGGACTAGCAGGCACAGATACGCAGTATTTT
>13|.|TRBV5-1|TRBJ2-1|.
CASSLEPRNEQFF
TGCGCCAGCAGCTTGGAACCCCGTAATGAGCAGTTCTTC
>17|.|TRBV7-6|TRBJ2-1|few
CASSLLSPGSSYNEQFF
TGTGCCAGCAGCTTACTCAGTCCTGGCAGCTCCTACAATGAGCAGTTCTTC
>16|.|TRBV19|TRBJ2-2|.
CASSIDLPPNTGELFF
TGTGCCAGTAGTATTGACCTACCCCCGAACACCGGGGAGCTGTTTTTT
>16|.|TRBV5-1|TRBJ1-1|few
CASSLGPGTANTEAFF
TGCGCCAGCAGCTTGGGGCCGGGGACGGCGAACACTGAAGCTTTCTTT
>14|.|TRBV2|TRBJ2-4|.
CASSEEQAKNIQYF
TGTGCCAGCAGTGAAGAGCAAGCCAAAAACATTCAGTACTTC
>15|TRBD1|TRBV5-1|TRBJ1-6|many
CASSLATGEDSPLHF
TGCGCCAGCAGCTTGGCGACAGGGGAGGACTCACCCCTCCACTTT
>15|TRBD1|TRBV7-2|TRBJ1-5|.
CASSLDTRGNQPQHF
TGTGCCAGCAGCTTAGATACCAGGGGGAATCAGCCCCAGCATTTT
>15|.|TRBV11-2|TRBJ1-6|few
CASSLFNSPNSPLHF
TGTGCCAGCAGCTTATTTAACAGCCCTAATTCACCCCTCCACTTT
>13|.|TRBV12-5|TRBJ2-6|many
CASDGAGANVLTF
TGTGCTAGTGACGGAGCTGGGGCCAACGTCCTGACTTTC
>13|TRBD1|TRBV12-3/TRBV12-4|TRBJ2-1|.
CASRKGAVNEQFF
TGTGCCAGCAGGAAGGGGGCCGTCAATGAGCAGTTCTTC
>15|.|TRBV27|TRBJ1-1|.
CASSLGAGASTAAFF
TGTGCCAGCAGTTTAGGGGCGGGGGCCTCTACTGCAGCTTTCTTT
>14|TRBD2|TRBV27|TRBJ2-7|few
CASYSGGLPYEQYF
TGTGCCAGCTACAGCGGGGGGTTACCCTACGAGCAGTACTTC
>17|.|TRBV7-3|TRBJ1-1|.
CASSLIPGGAMNTEAFF
TGTGCCAGCAGCTTAATCCCGGGGGGGGCCATGAACACTGAAGCTTTCTTT
>16|.|TRBV4-2|TRBJ2-3|few
CASSQVSGGSPDTQYF
TGTGCCAGCAGCCAAGTTAGCGGAGGAAGTCCAGATACGCAGTATTTT
>13|.|TRBV5-1|TRBJ1-6|.
CASRGGENSPLHF
TGCGCCAGCCGCGGAGGGGAGAATTCACCCCTCCACTTT
>17|TRBD2|TRBV4-1|TRBJ2-3|few
CASSVLGGGAGTDTQYF
TGCGCCAGCAGCGTATTGGGCGGGGGGGCAGGCACAGATACGCAGTATTTT
>18|TRBD2|TRBV11-2|TRBJ2-3|.
CASSLGLSGGAPHVTQYF
TGTGCCAGCAGCCTGGGTCTTAGCGGGGGGGCCCCCCATGTTACGCAGTATTTT
>18|TRBD2|TRBV5-1|TRBJ2-3|few
CASSLVPGGASVADTQYF
TGCGCCAGCAGCTTGGTGCCGGGGGGGGCCTCGGTCGCAGATACGCAGTATTTT
>16|TRBD1|TRBV7-9|TRBJ1-3|few
CASSSTGGASGNTIYF
TGTGCCAGCAGCTCGACAGGGGGCGCGTCGGGAAACACCATATATTTT
>16|.|TRBV5-4|TRBJ2-5|.
CASSPPGRGGVETQYF
TGTGCCAGCAGCCCTCCGGGGAGGGGGGGCGTAGAGACCCAGTACTTC
>15|.|TRBV5-1|TRBJ2-7|.
CASSFLVGNSYEQYF
TGCGCCAGCAGCTTTTTGGTAGGGAACTCCTACGAGCAGTACTTC
>14|TRBD1|TRBV9|TRBJ2-1|many
CASSVGRGYNEQFF
TGTGCCAGCAGCGTGGGCAGGGGGTACAATGAGCAGTTCTTC
>16|TRBD2|TRBV3-1|TRBJ2-3|many
CASAKVRGGSTDTQYF
TGTGCCAGCGCCAAGGTACGGGGGGGAAGCACAGATACGCAGTATTTT
>18|TRBD1|TRBV4-1|TRBJ1-5|few
CASSQVPTGEHSNQPQHF
TGCGCCAGCAGCCAAGTACCGACAGGGGAACATAGCAATCAGCCCCAGCATTTT
>15|.|TRBV12-3/TRBV12-4|TRBJ2-7|few
CASSFGGGRTYEQYF
TGTGCCAGCAGTTTCGGCGGGGGCCGCACCTACGAGCAGTACTTC
>12|.|TRBV7-2|TRBJ2-7|.
CASSLFGYEQYF
TGTGCCAGCAGTCTCTTCGGCTACGAGCAGTACTTC
>14|TRBD1|TRBV5-1|TRBJ2-3|.
CASSHPGQGNTQYF
TGCGCCAGCAGCCATCCGGGACAGGGCAATACGCAGTATTTT
>17|TRBD1|TRBV14|TRBJ2-1|few
CASSQDFWDRGPNEQFF
TGTGCCAGCAGCCAAGATTTTTGGGACAGGGGACCGAATGAGCAGTTCTTC
>11|.|TRBV10-2|TRBJ2-7|few
CASSEGYEQYF
TGCGCCAGCAGTGAGGGATACGAGCAGTACTTC
>17|.|TRBV2|TRBJ2-7|few
CANLNTLGRQGTYEQYF
TGTGCCAACCTGAACACCTTGGGTCGCCAAGGGACCTACGAGCAGTACTTC
>15|TRBD1|TRBV5-4|TRBJ1-6|few
CASSFGDRWNSPLHF
TGTGCCAGCAGCTTCGGGGACAGGTGGAATTCACCCCTCCACTTT
>15|.|TRBV5-6|TRBJ1-5|many
CASSLGPGVNQPQHF
TGTGCCAGCAGCTTGGGGCCGGGGGTTAATCAGCCCCAGCATTTT
>16|.|TRBV18|TRBJ2-5|.
CASSPEGNRPGETQYF
TGTGCCAGCTCTCCGGAGGGGAACAGGCCAGGGGAGACCCAGTACTTC
>14|.|TRBV30|TRBJ1-1|few
CAWSLPGANTEAFF
TGTGCCTGGAGTTTACCAGGGGCGAACACTGAAGCTTTCTTT
>17|TRBD1|TRBV12-3/TRBV12-4|TRBJ2-1|.
CASSLKVVGQADNEQFF
TGTGCCAGCAGTTTAAAAGTCGTGGGACAGGCCGACAATGAGCAGTTCTTC
>17|TRBD1|TRBV7-2|TRBJ2-2|.
CASSLEGQGAVTGELFF
TGTGCCAGCAGCCTCGAGGGACAGGGGGCGGTAACCGGGGAGCTGTTTTTT
>14|.|TRBV7-9|TRBJ1-1|few
CASSSGVPNTEAFF
TGTGCCAGCAGCTCCGGGGTTCCGAACACTGAAGCTTTCTTT
>14|.|TRBV7-9|TRBJ1-1|many
CASTRDGTFTEAFF
TGTGCCAGCACCCGGGACGGGACCTTCACTGAAGCTTTCTTT
>16|.|TRBV27|TRBJ1-6|few
CASSLSGVPYNSPLHF
TGTGCCAGCAGTTTATCTGGGGTTCCCTATAATTCACCCCTCCACTTT